This T cell receptor (beta chain) derives from a study of immune heterogeneity within non-small cell lung tumors. Study-level background: Of the tumors, a few were squamous cell, roughly 11 non-squamous, and 1 not otherwise specified. Study outcomes and limitations: There were identical dominant CDR3 beta clonotypes recurring across tumor sites within a patient, together with site-unique high-frequency clones.

Germline CDR1 SQVTM, CDR2 ANQGSEA. Trimming took 5 bases from V and 1 from J, leaving 21 bases between them. CDR3 length: 17 amino acids. Bulk tumor genomic DNA, approximately 570 ng per sample, was the template. From each primary tumor, several far-apart biopsies were obtained during surgery. Before undergoing curative surgery, patients had newly diagnosed non-small cell lung cancer that was untreated. Amplification of TCR beta CDR3 was performed by multiplex PCR with 32 V and 13 J primers. TCRdb re-called the multiplex PCR reads through MiXCR, storing one row per CDR3 protein. The sample includes 2,500 to 3,000 distinct CDR3 sequences, over 20% of them seen just once. For this clonotype: The antigen is not known.

This chain uses TRBV29-1 with TRBJ2-1; the D gene is possibly TRBD2 (7 bases). The sequence derives from a man aged 45-65 years with non-small cell lung cancer. The sequencing input was lung tumor tissue. The CDR3 sequence: CSVYGPVGGASYNEQFF. The DNA of the CDR3 is TGCAGCGTTTACGGCCCCGTGGGGGGGGCTTCCTACAATGAGCAGTTCTTC.